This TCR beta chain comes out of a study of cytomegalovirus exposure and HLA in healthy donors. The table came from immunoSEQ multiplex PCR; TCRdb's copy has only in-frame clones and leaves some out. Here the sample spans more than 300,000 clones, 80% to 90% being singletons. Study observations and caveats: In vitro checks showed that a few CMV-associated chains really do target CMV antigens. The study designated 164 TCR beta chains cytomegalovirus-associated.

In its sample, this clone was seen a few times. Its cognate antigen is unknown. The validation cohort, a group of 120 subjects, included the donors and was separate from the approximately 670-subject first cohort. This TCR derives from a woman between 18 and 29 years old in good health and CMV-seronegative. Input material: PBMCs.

This CDR3 reads CASSPQEEYGYTF. The DNA for the CDR3 is TGTGCCAGCAGCCCGCAGGAGGAATATGGCTACACCTTC. The chain is built from TRBV7-2 and TRBJ1-2; D is uncertain. The CDR3 spans 13 residues. Germline-derived CDR1 and CDR2 are SGHTA and FQGNSA. V lost 5 bases and J 5 bases, leaving 12 bases between the germline ends.